The present T cell receptor (beta chain) was sequenced within a study of early stage breast cancer tumors. Study-wide findings and caveats: Chain pairing and CD4, CD8 or FOXP3 expression were not captured.

Concerning this clone itself: The antigen remains unidentified.

Profiled with immunoSEQ multiplex PCR; TCRdb holds only in-frame clones, not every one. The sample lists roughly 30,000 clones, approximately 85% occurring once. The V end lost 1 base, the J end lost 3 bases, and 6 bases lay between the germline ends. This CDR3 has 13 amino acids. Germline assignment: CDR1 GTSNPN and CDR2 SVGIG (reference sequence). Sequenced input: blood. V gene TRBV30 combines with J gene TRBJ1-4, with no clear D. The origin of this receptor is a person aged 45 to 59 with breast cancer. For the CDR3, the DNA is TGTGCCTGGAGTGCGGATTCTAATGAAAAACTGTTTTTT. Translated, it gives CAWSADSNEKLFF.